The 12 T cell receptor beta chains presented below share a single source sample, sequenced in a study of esophageal squamous cell carcinoma under preoperative chemotherapy. Time point indicated: after preoperative PTX-NDP chemotherapy. A single record per CDR3 protein comes from TCRdb applying MiXCR to the PCR reads. The sample has some 11,000 distinct CDR3 sequences; 50% to 70% are singletons. The sample was acquired from a patient given preoperative chemotherapy. The source of these receptors is a human donor with esophageal squamous cell carcinoma. The donor label of this sample is uncertain.

This clonotype was found many times. The chain joins TRBV27 to TRBJ2-1, with D maybe TRBD1 (5 bases). The J call may be wrong; the DNA end is better matched by TRBJ2-7. CDR1 is MNHEY and CDR2 is SMNVEV in the germline V gene (reference sequence). The CDR3 is made up of 14 amino acids. This CDR3 reads CASSPDISNYEQYF. The CDR3 DNA follows: TGTGCCAGCAGTCCGGACATTTCCAACTACGAGCAGTACTTC.

V gene TRBV6-1 combines with J gene TRBJ2-3, with D possibly being TRBD2 (7 bases). The DNA end favors TRBJ2-1, so the J call may be wrong. The CDR3 totals 18 residues. Germline V gene lookup returns CDR1 MNHNS and CDR2 SASEGT. The CDR3 is CASSEGVGGRGAKDTQFF. The DNA for the CDR3 is TGTGCCAGCAGTGAAGGCGTCGGGGGGAGGGGGGCCAAAGATACGCAGTTCTTC.

The sample holds a few counts of this clonotype. V gene TRBV12-3 or TRBV12-4 combines with J gene TRBJ2-3; D is undetermined. Trimming removed 1 base from V and 6 bases from J, with 2 bases in between. This CDR3 is 11 amino acids long. The CDR3 DNA follows: TGTGCCAGCAGTTTAGTCGATACGCAGTATTTT. It is translated as CASSLVDTQYF.

This chain uses TRBV6-1 with TRBJ2-3, with D tentatively TRBD2 (5 bases). The DNA matches TRBJ2-7 better at its end, which makes the J call doubtful. The CDR3 has 12 amino acids. Germline-derived CDR1 and CDR2 are MNHNS and SASEGT. The CDR3 nucleotides are TGTGCCAGCACCGGACTGGGATACGAGCAGTACTTC. Amino acids: CASTGLGYEQYF.

This rearrangement joins TRBV6-1 to TRBJ2-1, with TRBD1 matching over 12 bases. The closer fit of TRBJ2-7 to the DNA end suggests the J call may be wrong. This CDR3 is built from 15 residues. CDR1 is MNHNS, CDR2 SASEGT, per germline. The CDR3 loop reads CASVNPGQGAHEQYF. CDR3 bases: TGTGCCAGTGTAAACCCGGGACAGGGGGCCCACGAGCAGTACTTC.

This clonotype appeared a few times. This may arise from a read error, as a much more abundant clone is one base away. The V call is TRBV6-1, the J call TRBJ1-1; possible D gene TRBD1, 5 bases. Germline-derived CDR1 and CDR2 are MNHNS and SASEGT. The CDR3 spans 14 residues. Trimming pared 0 bases from V and 4 bases from J, leaving 9 bases between. The CDR3 spells CASSEARQSTEAFF. The CDR3 DNA reads TGTGCCAGCAGTGAAGCCAGACAGTCCACTGAAGCTTTCTTT.

The J gene is TRBJ1-2, the V gene TRBV27, with a weak D call TRBD1 (5 bases). Germline CDR1 is MNHEY and CDR2 is SMNVEV (reference sequence). CDR3 length: 14 residues. Trimming shortened V by 7 bases and J by 2 bases, and 14 bases separated the two germline ends. CDR3 sequence (DNA): TGTGCCAGCACCGGGGCGGGAGGGAACTATGGCTACACCTTC. Amino acid sequence: CASTGAGGNYGYTF.

This chain connects TRBV6-1 to TRBJ2-3; TRBD2 aligns across 10 bases. CDR1 and CDR2 (germline): MNHNS, SASEGT. J lost 5 bases, V lost 7 bases, and 9 bases had no gene match. This CDR3 contains 15 residues. CDR3 nucleotide sequence: TGTGCCAGCAAAGGGCTAGCGGGAGCTTTAGATACGCAGTATTTT. Encoded protein: CASKGLAGALDTQYF.

The gene calls are TRBV12-3 or TRBV12-4 and TRBJ1-1; D remains ambiguous. V was cut by 4 bases and J by 2 bases, with 11 bases left in between. This CDR3 region has 14 residues. The CDR3 spells CASSSSPVNTEAFF. The CDR3 coding sequence is TGTGCCAGCAGTTCTAGCCCGGTTAACACTGAAGCTTTCTTT.

The genes are TRBV6-5 and TRBJ2-1; 8 bases align to TRBD2. The CDR3 consists of 13 residues. V was pared by 2 bases and J by 9 bases, with 3 bases of the junction left unmatched. CDR1 and CDR2 from the germline V gene are MNHEY and SVGAGI. The CDR3 DNA is TGTGCCAGCAGTTACGAGCGGGAGACTGAGCAGTTCTTC. This sequence encodes CASSYERETEQFF.

The chain recombines TRBV6-1 with TRBJ2-1, with D perhaps matching TRBD2 (5 bases). Gene TRBJ2-7 matches the end of the DNA better, so the J call may be wrong. The CDR3 extends over 17 amino acids. Germline assignment: CDR1 MNHNS and CDR2 SASEGT. As DNA, the CDR3 is TGTGCCAGCAGTCCGGACTCCGTTACTGTGAGTAACAATAAGCAGTACTTC. It translates to CASSPDSVTVSNNKQYF.

The chain is built from TRBV6-1 and TRBJ2-3; the D call may be TRBD1 or TRBD2 (5 bases each). V was trimmed by 2 bases and J by 5 bases, leaving 17 bases between them. Germline V lookup: CDR1 MNHNS, CDR2 SASEGT. The CDR3 is 16 amino acids. CDR3 in amino acids: CASSESWGSDKDTQYF. DNA of the CDR3: TGTGCCAGCAGTGAATCGTGGGGGAGCGACAAAGATACGCAGTATTTT.